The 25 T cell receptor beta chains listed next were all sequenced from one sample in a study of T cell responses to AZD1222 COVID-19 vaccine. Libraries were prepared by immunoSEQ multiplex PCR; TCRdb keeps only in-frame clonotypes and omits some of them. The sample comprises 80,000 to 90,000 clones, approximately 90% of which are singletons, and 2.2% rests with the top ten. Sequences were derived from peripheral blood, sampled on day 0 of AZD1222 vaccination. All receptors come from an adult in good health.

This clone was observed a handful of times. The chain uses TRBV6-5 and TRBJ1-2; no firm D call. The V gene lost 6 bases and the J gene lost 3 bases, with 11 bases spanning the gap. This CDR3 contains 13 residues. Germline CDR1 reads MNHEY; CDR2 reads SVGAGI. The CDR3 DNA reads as TGTGCCAGCAGACCGCAGGCGTACTATGGCTACACCTTC. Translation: CASRPQAYYGYTF.

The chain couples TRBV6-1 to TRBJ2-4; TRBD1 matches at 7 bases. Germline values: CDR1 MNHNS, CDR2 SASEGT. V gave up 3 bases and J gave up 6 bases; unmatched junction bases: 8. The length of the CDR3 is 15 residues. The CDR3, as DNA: TGTGCCAGCAGTGAGCTAACAGGGGTGGCAAACATTCAGTACTTC. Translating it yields CASSELTGVANIQYF.

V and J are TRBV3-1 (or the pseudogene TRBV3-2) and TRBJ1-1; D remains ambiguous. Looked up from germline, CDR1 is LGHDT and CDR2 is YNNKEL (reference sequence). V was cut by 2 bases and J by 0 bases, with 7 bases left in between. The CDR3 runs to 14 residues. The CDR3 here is CASSQRQMNTEAFF. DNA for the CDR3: TGTGCCAGCAGCCAAAGGCAGATGAACACTGAAGCTTTCTTT.

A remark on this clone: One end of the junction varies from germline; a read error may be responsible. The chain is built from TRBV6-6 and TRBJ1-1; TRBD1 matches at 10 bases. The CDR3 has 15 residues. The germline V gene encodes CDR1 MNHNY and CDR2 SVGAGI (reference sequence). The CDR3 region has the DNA TGTGCCAGCAGTGACTCCGGGACAGGGGCCACTGAAGCTTTCTTT. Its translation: CASSDSGTGATEAFF.

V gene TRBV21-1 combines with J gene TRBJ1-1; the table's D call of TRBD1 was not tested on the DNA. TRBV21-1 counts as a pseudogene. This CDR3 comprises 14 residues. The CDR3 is CASSNAGMNTEAFF. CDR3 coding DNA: TGTGCCAGCAGCAACGCAGGGATGAACACTGAAGCTTTCTTT.

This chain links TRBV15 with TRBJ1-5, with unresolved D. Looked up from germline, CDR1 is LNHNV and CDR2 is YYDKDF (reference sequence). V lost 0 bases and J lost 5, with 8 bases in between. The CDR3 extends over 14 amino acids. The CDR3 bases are TGTGCCACCAGCAGAGATGTAGGAGATCAGCCCCAGCATTTT. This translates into CATSRDVGDQPQHF.

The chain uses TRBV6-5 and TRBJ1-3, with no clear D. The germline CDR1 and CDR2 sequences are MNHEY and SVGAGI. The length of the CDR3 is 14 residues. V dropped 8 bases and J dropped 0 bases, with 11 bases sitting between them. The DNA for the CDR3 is TGTGCCAGCCGGACGGAATTCTCTGGAAACACCATATATTTT. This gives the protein CASRTEFSGNTIYF.

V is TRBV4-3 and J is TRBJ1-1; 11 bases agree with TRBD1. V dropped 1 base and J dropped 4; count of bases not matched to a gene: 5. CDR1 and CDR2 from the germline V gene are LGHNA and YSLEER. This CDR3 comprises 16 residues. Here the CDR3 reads CASSQGTGGVGTEAFF. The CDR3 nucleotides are TGCGCCAGCAGCCAAGGGACAGGGGGCGTGGGCACTGAAGCTTTCTTT.

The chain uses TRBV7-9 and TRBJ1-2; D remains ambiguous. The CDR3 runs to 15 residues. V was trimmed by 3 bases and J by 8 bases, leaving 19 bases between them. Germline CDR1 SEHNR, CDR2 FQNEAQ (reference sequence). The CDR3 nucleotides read TGTGCCAGCAGCTTTCAGATAGAATCCGGCCGGGGCTACACCTTC. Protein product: CASSFQIESGRGYTF.

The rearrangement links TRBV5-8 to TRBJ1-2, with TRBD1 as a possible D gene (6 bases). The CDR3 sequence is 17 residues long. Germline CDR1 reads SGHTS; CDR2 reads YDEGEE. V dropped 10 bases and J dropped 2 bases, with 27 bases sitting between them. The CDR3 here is CAGPRGGLPTTNYGYTF. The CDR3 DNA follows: TGTGCCGGCCCTAGGGGGGGCCTACCTACAACGAACTATGGCTACACCTTC.

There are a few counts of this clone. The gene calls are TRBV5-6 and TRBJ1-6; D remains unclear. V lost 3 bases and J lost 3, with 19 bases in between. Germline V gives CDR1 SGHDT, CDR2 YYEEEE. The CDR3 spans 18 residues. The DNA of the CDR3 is TGTGCCAGCAGCTGGAAACCGACCGGCACGGGCTATAATTCACCCCTCCACTTT. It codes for CASSWKPTGTGYNSPLHF.

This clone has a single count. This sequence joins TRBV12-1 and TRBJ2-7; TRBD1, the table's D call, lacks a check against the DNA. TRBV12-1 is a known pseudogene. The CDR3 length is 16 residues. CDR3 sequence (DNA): TGTGCCAGCACCCCTTTCGGGACACAACGCTCCTACGAGCAGTACTTC. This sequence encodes CASTPFGTQRSYEQYF.

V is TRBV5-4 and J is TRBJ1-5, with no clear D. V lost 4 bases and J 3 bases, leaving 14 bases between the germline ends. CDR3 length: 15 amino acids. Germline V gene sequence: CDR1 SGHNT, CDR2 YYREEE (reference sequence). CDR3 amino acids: CASSTDTNPNQPQHF. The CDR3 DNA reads TGTGCCAGCAGCACCGACACCAATCCCAATCAGCCCCAGCATTTT.

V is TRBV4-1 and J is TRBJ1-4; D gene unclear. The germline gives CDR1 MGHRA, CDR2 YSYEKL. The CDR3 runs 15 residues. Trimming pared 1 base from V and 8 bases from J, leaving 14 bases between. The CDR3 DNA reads TGCGCCAGCAGCCAAGGTCGCCCACCGGGGGAAAAACTGTTTTTT. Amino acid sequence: CASSQGRPPGEKLFF.

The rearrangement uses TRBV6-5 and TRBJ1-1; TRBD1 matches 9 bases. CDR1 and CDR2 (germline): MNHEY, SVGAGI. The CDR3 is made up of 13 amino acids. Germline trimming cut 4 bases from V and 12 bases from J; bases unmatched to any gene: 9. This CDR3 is CASSSPGTGTTFF. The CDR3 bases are TGTGCCAGCAGTTCGCCAGGGACAGGGACGACTTTCTTT.

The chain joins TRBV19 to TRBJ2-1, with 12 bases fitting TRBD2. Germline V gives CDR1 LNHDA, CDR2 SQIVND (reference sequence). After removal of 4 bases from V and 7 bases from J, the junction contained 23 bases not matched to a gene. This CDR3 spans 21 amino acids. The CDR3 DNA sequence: TGTGCCAGTAGTACCGACGCCCCGGGACTAGCGGGCCGCGGGGGGGGGAATGAGCAGTTCTTC. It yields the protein CASSTDAPGLAGRGGGNEQFF. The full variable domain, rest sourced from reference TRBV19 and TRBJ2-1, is DGGITQSPKYLFRKEGQNVTLSCEQNLNHDAMYWYRQDPGQGLRLIYYSQIVNDFQKGDIAEGYSVSREKKESFPLTVTSAQKNPTAFYLCASSTDAPGLAGRGGGNEQFFGPGTRLTVL.

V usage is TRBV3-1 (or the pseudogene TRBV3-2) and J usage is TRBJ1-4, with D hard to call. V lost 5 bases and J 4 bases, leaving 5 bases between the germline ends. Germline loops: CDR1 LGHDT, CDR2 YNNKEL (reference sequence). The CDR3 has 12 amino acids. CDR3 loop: CASSTGNEKLFF. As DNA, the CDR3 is TGTGCCAGCAGCACGGGTAATGAAAAACTGTTTTTT.

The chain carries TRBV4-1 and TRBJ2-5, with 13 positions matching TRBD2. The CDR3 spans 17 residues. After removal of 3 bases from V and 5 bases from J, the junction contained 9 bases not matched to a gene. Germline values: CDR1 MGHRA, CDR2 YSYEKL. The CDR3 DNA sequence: TGCGCCAGCAGCCAGGCTACTAGCGGGGGGGCCTTCGAGACCCAGTACTTC. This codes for CASSQATSGGAFETQYF.

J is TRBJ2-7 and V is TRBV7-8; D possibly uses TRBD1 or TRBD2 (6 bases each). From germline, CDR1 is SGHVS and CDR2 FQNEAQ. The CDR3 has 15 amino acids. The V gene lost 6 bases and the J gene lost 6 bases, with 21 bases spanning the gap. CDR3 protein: CASSSSGVLTSEQYF. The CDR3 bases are TGTGCCAGCAGTTCCTCAGGGGTCTTGACTAGCGAGCAGTACTTC.

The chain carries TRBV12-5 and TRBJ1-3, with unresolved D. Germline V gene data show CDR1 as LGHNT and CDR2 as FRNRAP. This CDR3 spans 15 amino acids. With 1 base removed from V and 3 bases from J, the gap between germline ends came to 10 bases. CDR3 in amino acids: CASGLAGWYGNTIYF. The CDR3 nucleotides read TGTGCTAGTGGTTTGGCCGGGTGGTATGGAAACACCATATATTTT.

CDR3: CASSVAPPETQYF. In nucleotides, the CDR3 is TGTGCCAGCAGCGTCGCCCCTCCAGAGACCCAGTACTTC. The rearrangement joins TRBV9 to TRBJ2-5; the D is unclear. With 2 bases removed from V and 4 bases from J, the gap between germline ends came to 9 bases. The CDR3 covers 13 residues. CDR1 is SGDLS, CDR2 YYNGEE, per germline.

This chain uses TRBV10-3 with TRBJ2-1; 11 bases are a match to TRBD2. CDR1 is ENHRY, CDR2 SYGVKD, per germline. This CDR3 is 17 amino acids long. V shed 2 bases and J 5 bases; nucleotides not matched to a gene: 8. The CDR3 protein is CAISEPSLAGVDNEQFF. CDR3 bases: TGTGCCATCAGTGAGCCTTCACTAGCGGGAGTGGACAATGAGCAGTTCTTC.

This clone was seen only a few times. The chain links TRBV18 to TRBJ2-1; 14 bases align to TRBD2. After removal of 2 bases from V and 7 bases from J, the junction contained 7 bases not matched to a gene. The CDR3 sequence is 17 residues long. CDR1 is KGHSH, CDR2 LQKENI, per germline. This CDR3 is CASSPRLAGGPGNEQFF. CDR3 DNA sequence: TGTGCCAGCTCACCAAGACTAGCGGGAGGGCCGGGGAATGAGCAGTTCTTC.

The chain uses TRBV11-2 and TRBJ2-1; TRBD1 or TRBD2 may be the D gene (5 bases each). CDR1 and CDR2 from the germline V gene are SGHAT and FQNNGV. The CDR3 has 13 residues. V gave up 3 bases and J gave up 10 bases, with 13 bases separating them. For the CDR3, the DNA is TGTGCCAGCAGCTTGCGGCCCGGGGACGAGCAGTTCTTC. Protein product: CASSLRPGDEQFF.

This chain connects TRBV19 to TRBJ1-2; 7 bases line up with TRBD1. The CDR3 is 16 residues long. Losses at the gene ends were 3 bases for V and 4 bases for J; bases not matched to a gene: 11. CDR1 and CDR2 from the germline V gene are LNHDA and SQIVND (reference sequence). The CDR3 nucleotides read TGTGCCAGTAGTATCAGGGGGGAAGAAAGCGGCTATGGCTACACCTTC. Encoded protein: CASSIRGEESGYGYTF.